This TCR beta chain originates from a study of vaccination effects on CD4 cells after COVID-19. Subsequent to a culture period of around 10 days, CD4+ T cells were isolated. All study participants received two doses of BNT162b2 or mRNA-1273 vaccine. TCRdb keeps only in-frame clones here, not all; method: immunoSEQ multiplex PCR. The data hold approximately 47,000 clones, with approximately 70% observed a single time. Deletions cut 9 bases from V and 7 bases from J, with 22 bases between. Germline V gives CDR1 LNHDA, CDR2 SQIVND (reference sequence). The length of the CDR3 is 16 residues. On this clone itself: Its antigen is unidentified.

The sequence derives from a human donor who received a COVID-19 vaccine. V usage is TRBV19 and J usage is TRBJ1-6; unclear D gene. Sequenced material: CD4+ T cells from PBMCs cultured without peptide, taken after COVID-19 vaccination. CDR3 region: CARKKKATLDNSPLHF. CDR3 nucleotides: TGTGCCAGAAAGAAAAAAGCGACACTAGACAATTCACCCCTCCACTTT.